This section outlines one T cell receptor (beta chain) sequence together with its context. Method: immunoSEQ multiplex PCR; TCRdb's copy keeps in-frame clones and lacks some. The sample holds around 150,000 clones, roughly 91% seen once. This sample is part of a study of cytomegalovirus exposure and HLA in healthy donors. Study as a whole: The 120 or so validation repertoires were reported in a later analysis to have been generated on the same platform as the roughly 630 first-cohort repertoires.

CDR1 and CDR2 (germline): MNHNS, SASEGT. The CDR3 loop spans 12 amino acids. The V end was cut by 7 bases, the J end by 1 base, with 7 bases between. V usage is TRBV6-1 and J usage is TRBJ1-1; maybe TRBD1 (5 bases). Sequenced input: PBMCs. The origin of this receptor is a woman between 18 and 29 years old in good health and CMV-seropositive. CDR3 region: CASIGANTEAFF. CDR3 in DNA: TGTGCCAGCATTGGGGCGAACACTGAAGCTTTCTTT.